This T cell receptor beta chain comes out of a study of a mutant IDH1 vaccine in newly diagnosed glioma. The wider study: Patients had eight vaccinations, in weeks 1, 3, 5, 7, 11, 15, 19 and 23.

Time point noted: week 11, during vaccination. Mutant IDH1 20-mer peptide, at 300 ug, made up each vaccine dose, with topical imiquimod. Concerning this clone itself: Antigen unknown.

Sequencing used immunoSEQ multiplex PCR; TCRdb keeps in-frame clones, though not all of them. The sample holds approximately 64,000 clones; roughly 83% are singletons and the top ten take around 8.2%. Per the germline V gene, CDR1 is LGHNA and CDR2 is YNFKEQ. The CDR3 covers 15 residues. Trimming removed 1 base at V and 10 bases at J, with 17 bases between. This chain uses TRBV4-2 with TRBJ2-1; possible D gene TRBD2, 6 bases. The sample here was PBMCs, taken from a glioma patient whose treatment included an IDH1 peptide vaccine. The source is a woman in her forties or fifties with glioma. The CDR3 spells CASSQAGAGAQEQFF. For the CDR3, the DNA is TGTGCCAGCAGCCAAGCCGGAGCGGGCGCTCAAGAGCAGTTCTTC.